These 32 T cell receptor beta chains share one sample of origin, sequenced in a study of blood T cell repertoires in COVID-19. Assay used: immunoSEQ multiplex PCR; TCRdb lists only in-frame clones, some missing. The sample includes some 83,000 clones, almost 85% of them seen just once. Sequencing used peripheral blood. The receptors stem from a human donor in a cohort sampled during active COVID-19.

This sequence joins TRBV18 and TRBJ1-2, with D perhaps matching TRBD1 (5 bases). CDR1 is KGHSH and CDR2 is LQKENI in the germline V gene. The length of the CDR3 is 15 residues. V was clipped by 5 bases and J by 0 bases, with 13 bases between them. In nucleotides, the CDR3 is TGTGCCAGCTCAGAGAAAGACAGAGCTAACTATGGCTACACCTTC. It codes for CASSEKDRANYGYTF.

The chain employs TRBV18 and TRBJ1-3; 8 bases agree with TRBD1. Germline values: CDR1 KGHSH, CDR2 LQKENI. Trimming cost V 3 bases and J 0 bases; bases outside gene matches: 7. The CDR3 covers 17 residues. CDR3 sequence: CASSPGQGVRSGNTIYF. The DNA for the CDR3 is TGTGCCAGCTCACCCGGACAGGGCGTACGCTCTGGAAACACCATATATTTT.

The chain combines TRBV7-9 with TRBJ1-4; maybe TRBD1 (5 bases). Trimming pared 1 base from V and 6 bases from J, leaving 12 bases between. CDR1 is SEHNR and CDR2 is FQNEAQ in the germline V gene (reference sequence). The CDR3 loop spans 15 amino acids. This CDR3 reads CASSLDARAHEKLFF. Written as DNA, the CDR3 is TGTGCCAGCAGCTTAGACGCCAGGGCGCATGAAAAACTGTTTTTT.

The J gene is TRBJ1-5, the V gene TRBV5-1; possibly TRBD1 for D (5 bases). The CDR3 totals 17 residues. V lost 6 bases and J lost 0, with 19 bases in between. The germline V gene encodes CDR1 SGHRS and CDR2 YFSETQ. The CDR3 protein is CASKGSPDNNSNQPQHF. CDR3 DNA: TGCGCCAGCAAGGGATCCCCGGACAATAATAGCAATCAGCCCCAGCATTTT.

The gene calls are TRBV18 and TRBJ2-5; 7 nucleotides match TRBD1. This CDR3 is 14 amino acids long. The germline gives CDR1 KGHSH, CDR2 LQKENI. The ends lost 2 bases at V and 5 bases at J; junction bases unmatched: 5. CDR3 DNA: TGTGCCAGCTCACCATCCGGGACAGCGGAGACCCAGTACTTC. As protein: CASSPSGTAETQYF. The full variable domain, in which reference TRBV18 and TRBJ2-5 provide the parts outside the CDR3, is NAGVMQNPRHLVRRRGQEARLRCSPMKGHSHVYWYRQLPEEGLKFMVYLQKENIIDESGMPKERFSAEFPKEGPSILRIQQVVRGDSAAYFCASSPSGTAETQYFGPGTRLLVL.

The chain joins TRBV7-6 to TRBJ2-3; the match to TRBD2 covers 8 bases. The CDR3 sequence is 17 residues long. Germline values: CDR1 SGHVS, CDR2 FNYEAQ. V shed 2 bases and J 0 bases; nucleotides not matched to a gene: 7. Here the CDR3 reads CASSLRGGAASTDTQYF. CDR3 sequence (DNA): TGTGCCAGCAGCTTACGGGGGGGCGCCGCTAGCACAGATACGCAGTATTTT.

This sequence joins TRBV7-3 and TRBJ2-1; perhaps TRBD2 as D (5 bases). Per germline, CDR1 SGHTA and CDR2 FQGTGA. Deletions cut 2 bases from V and 2 bases from J, with 13 bases between. The length of the CDR3 is 16 residues. The CDR3 DNA sequence: TGTGCCAGCAGCTTAGACCGGGGTTTCCCCTACAATGAGCAGTTCTTC. Protein product: CASSLDRGFPYNEQFF.

J is TRBJ1-2 and V is TRBV2, with 9 bases aligning to TRBD1. V lost 4 bases to trimming and J lost 4 bases; unmatched junction nucleotides: 7. The CDR3 runs to 15 residues. The germline V gene has CDR1 SNHLY and CDR2 FYNNEI. The CDR3 is CASSVITGGLYGYTF. CDR3 DNA: TGTGCCAGCAGTGTTATTACAGGGGGCCTCTATGGCTACACCTTC.

This clone was detected only a few times. J is TRBJ1-1 and V is TRBV27; maybe TRBD1 (6 bases). The CDR3 contains 15 residues. CDR1 and CDR2 from the germline V gene are MNHEY and SMNVEV (reference sequence). Trimming took 6 bases from V and 3 from J, leaving 17 bases between them. The CDR3 here is CASSPGGRVDTEAFF. In DNA form, the CDR3 reads TGTGCCAGCAGCCCCGGGGGGCGGGTGGACACTGAAGCTTTCTTT.

The chain has TRBV7-9 and TRBJ1-2; no firm D call. The germline V and J ends were trimmed by 1 base and 4 bases, with 7 bases remaining between them. Looked up from germline, CDR1 is SEHNR and CDR2 is FQNEAQ (reference sequence). The CDR3 loop spans 13 amino acids. CDR3 loop: CASSLEPIYGYTF. The CDR3 DNA sequence: TGTGCCAGCAGCTTAGAGCCGATCTATGGCTACACCTTC.

This chain uses TRBV6-1 with TRBJ1-4, with 7 positions matching TRBD1. V lost 1 base, J lost 4 bases, and 3 bases stayed unmatched. The germline CDR1 and CDR2 sequences are MNHNS and SASEGT. There are 15 residues in the CDR3. DNA for the CDR3: TGTGCCAGCAGTGAAGTAAGGGACAGTAATGAAAAACTGTTTTTT. The encoded protein is CASSEVRDSNEKLFF.

This chain links TRBV5-1 with TRBJ2-7, with a possible D match to TRBD2 (7 bases). There are 14 residues in the CDR3. Germline V gene data show CDR1 as SGHRS and CDR2 as YFSETQ. Trimming removed 4 bases at V and 3 bases at J, with 14 bases between. As DNA, the CDR3 is TGCGCCAGCAGCGATCTGGGGGGGCACTACGAGCAGTACTTC. Its translation is CASSDLGGHYEQYF.

This clone was seen a handful of times. V and J are TRBV18 and TRBJ1-5; D possibly corresponds to TRBD1 (6 bases). V gave up 8 bases and J gave up 4 bases, with 12 bases separating them. The CDR3 sequence is 13 residues long. Germline CDR1 is KGHSH and CDR2 is LQKENI. CDR3 in DNA: TGTGCCAGCAAGGACAGTCCAAATCAGCCCCAGCATTTT. This sequence encodes CASKDSPNQPQHF.

This chain uses TRBV30 with TRBJ2-3; 7 bases are shared with TRBD2. With 8 bases clipped from V and 4 bases from J, the junction kept 15 bases outside the gene matches. This CDR3 contains 15 residues. Per the germline V gene, CDR1 is GTSNPN and CDR2 is SVGIG (reference sequence). The CDR3 loop reads CATTGGASLPDTQYF. The DNA of the CDR3 is TGTGCCACCACGGGGGGAGCCTCCTTACCAGATACGCAGTATTTT.

The rearrangement uses TRBV6-6 and TRBJ1-2; unclear D gene. Trimming cost V 5 bases and J 0 bases, with 19 bases left between them. The germline gives CDR1 MNHNY, CDR2 SVGAGI (reference sequence). This CDR3 region has 17 residues. The CDR3 protein is CASSPRRGKETNYGYTF. The DNA for the CDR3 is TGTGCCAGCAGTCCCCGGAGAGGGAAGGAGACTAACTATGGCTACACCTTC.

The chain employs TRBV2 and TRBJ1-2; TRBD1 matches at 7 bases. Looked up from germline, CDR1 is SNHLY and CDR2 is FYNNEI. V gave up 5 bases and J gave up 7 bases; unmatched junction bases: 7. The CDR3 spans 13 residues. In nucleotides, the CDR3 is TGTGCCAGCAGTAAAGACAGGGTGGCTGGCTACACCTTC. Translating it yields CASSKDRVAGYTF.

The CDR3 protein is CASSLAAENTEAFF. CDR3 coding DNA: TGTGCCAGCAGCTTAGCGGCAGAGAACACTGAAGCTTTCTTT. The chain recombines TRBV7-9 with TRBJ1-1; D is unclear. With 0 bases removed from V and 1 base from J, the gap between germline ends came to 6 bases. The CDR3 length is 14 residues. CDR1 SEHNR and CDR2 FQNEAQ come from the germline V gene (reference sequence). The full variable domain, rest sourced from reference TRBV7-9 and TRBJ1-1, is DTGVSQNPRHKITKRGQNVTFRCDPISEHNRLYWYRQTLGQGPEFLTYFQNEAQLEKSRLLSDRFSAERPKGSFSTLEIQRTEQGDSAMYLCASSLAAENTEAFFGQGTRLTVV.

The table lists this clone with a few counts. The rearrangement links TRBV6-6 to TRBJ1-1; 10 nucleotides match TRBD1. The V and J ends lost 4 bases and 5 bases, in that order; junction bases with no gene match: 7. The germline CDR1 and CDR2 sequences are MNHNY and SVGAGI (reference sequence). The CDR3 covers 15 residues. CDR3 coding DNA: TGTGCCAGCAGTTCCTCCCCGGGACAGGGGACTGAAGCTTTCTTT. It specifies CASSSSPGQGTEAFF.

This chain links TRBV2 with TRBJ1-6, with D possibly matching TRBD1 (6 bases). Between the trimmed V and J ends, which lost 7 bases and 10 bases, there was a span of 20 bases. The CDR3 has 15 amino acids. Germline-derived CDR1 and CDR2 are SNHLY and FYNNEI. CDR3 sequence reads: CASTPNVGAGSPLHF. CDR3 DNA: TGTGCCAGCACCCCAAACGTGGGGGCCGGATCACCCCTCCACTTT.

This clone was counted at least ten times. The chain carries TRBV5-6 and TRBJ2-2, with TRBD1 matching over 8 bases. CDR3 size: 13 residues. Germline loops: CDR1 SGHDT, CDR2 YYEEEE. Trimming at V came to 3 bases and at J to 6 bases, leaving 1 base not matched to a gene. Here the CDR3 DNA reads TGTGCCAGCAGCTCGACAGGGGCCGGGGAGCTGTTTTTT. Residues: CASSSTGAGELFF.

The rearrangement joins TRBV12-3 or TRBV12-4 to TRBJ1-5; D gene unclear. The V gene lost 5 bases and the J gene lost 7 bases, with 9 bases spanning the gap. The CDR3 is 12 amino acids. The CDR3 here is CASSLPPQPQHF. In nucleotides, the CDR3 is TGTGCCAGCAGTCTCCCCCCGCAGCCCCAGCATTTT.

The chain recombines TRBV28 with TRBJ2-5; TRBD1 might be the D (5 bases). With 1 base removed from V and 4 bases from J, the gap between germline ends came to 16 bases. Looked up from germline, CDR1 is MDHEN and CDR2 is SYDVKM. CDR3 length: 16 residues. The CDR3 DNA sequence: TGTGCCAGCAGTTTATCTGGGCAGGTTCAGGGAGAGACCCAGTACTTC. Encoded protein: CASSLSGQVQGETQYF.

J is TRBJ2-2 and V is TRBV7-3; a possible D gene is TRBD1 (6 bases). Germline V gene lookup returns CDR1 SGHTA and CDR2 FQGTGA. Trimming stripped 5 bases from V and 7 bases from J, with 17 bases between. This CDR3 is built from 15 residues. CDR3: CASSPRQASGGELFF. The CDR3 bases are TGTGCCAGCAGCCCCCGACAGGCGAGCGGCGGGGAGCTGTTTTTT.

The chain is built from TRBV24-1 and TRBJ1-2; the D is unclear. V was pared by 4 bases and J by 7 bases, with 15 bases between. This CDR3 comprises 14 residues. Per the germline V gene, CDR1 is KGHDR and CDR2 is SFDVKD. CDR3 in amino acids: CATSDPADMGGYTF. DNA of the CDR3: TGTGCCACCAGTGACCCCGCGGATATGGGTGGCTACACCTTC.

J is TRBJ2-7 and V is TRBV18, with 7 nucleotides matching TRBD2. The V gene end was trimmed by 3 bases and the J gene end by 1 base; junction bases not matched to a gene: 3. Germline CDR1 KGHSH, CDR2 LQKENI. This CDR3 is 14 amino acids long. CDR3 nucleotide sequence: TGTGCCAGCTCACCCCAGGGAGGGTCCTACGAGCAGTACTTC. This translates into CASSPQGGSYEQYF.

V is TRBV5-5 and J is TRBJ1-3; perhaps TRBD1 as D (6 bases). CDR3 length: 16 amino acids. The V gene lost 2 bases and the J gene lost 2 bases, with 14 bases spanning the gap. The germline V gene encodes CDR1 SGHKS and CDR2 YYEKEE (reference sequence). This chain's CDR3 is CASSLQRGTAGNTIYF. CDR3 DNA sequence: TGTGCCAGCAGCTTACAAAGGGGGACCGCTGGAAACACCATATATTTT.

This clone has just a few counts. The V gene is TRBV30, the J gene TRBJ1-1, with D tentatively TRBD1 (5 bases). Germline V CDR1 and CDR2: GTSNPN, SVGIG (reference sequence). The CDR3 has 16 amino acids. V lost 1 base and J lost 1, with 16 bases in between. The DNA for the CDR3 is TGTGCCTGGAGTGGAGGGAGGGGCTTTAGGAACACTGAAGCTTTCTTT. It codes for CAWSGGRGFRNTEAFF. Drawing the rest from reference TRBV30 and TRBJ1-1, the complete variable domain is SQTIHQWPATLVQPVGSPLSLECTVEGTSNPNLYWYRQAAGRGLQLLFYSVGIGQISSEVPQNLSASRPQDRQFILSSKKLLLSDSGFYLCAWSGGRGFRNTEAFFGQGTRLTVV.

This clone was seen more than once but under ten times. The chain recombines TRBV5-1 with TRBJ2-7; 10 bases match TRBD1. V dropped 4 bases and J dropped 6; count of bases not matched to a gene: 4. This CDR3 has 13 amino acids. In germline, CDR1 is SGHRS, CDR2 YFSETQ. CDR3: CASSEGQGSEQYF. CDR3 coding DNA: TGCGCCAGCAGCGAGGGACAGGGGAGCGAGCAGTACTTC.

V gene TRBV5-1 combines with J gene TRBJ2-2; 10 bases fit TRBD1. V was clipped by 1 base and J by 6 bases; unmatched bases: 3. Germline V gene lookup returns CDR1 SGHRS and CDR2 YFSETQ. This CDR3 has 15 amino acids. The CDR3 loop reads CASSLRTGGAGELFF. DNA for the CDR3: TGCGCCAGCAGCTTGAGGACAGGGGGGGCCGGGGAGCTGTTTTTT.

J is TRBJ1-5 and V is TRBV29-1, with D tentatively TRBD1 (5 bases). Germline CDR1 and CDR2: SQVTM and ANQGSEA. V gave up 5 bases and J gave up 1 base, with 12 bases separating them. The CDR3 consists of 14 residues. CDR3 coding DNA: TGCAGCGTTAGCCAGGGTAGGAGCAATCAGCCCCAGCATTTT. Protein sequence: CSVSQGRSNQPQHF.

This clone was seen many times. This rearrangement joins TRBV10-3 to TRBJ2-7; 7 bases match TRBD1. Germline V gene data show CDR1 as ENHRY and CDR2 as SYGVKD. Unmatched junction bases numbered 6, after V lost 4 bases and J lost 0 bases. The CDR3 runs to 15 residues. The CDR3 reads CAISVGRGSSYEQYF. CDR3 in DNA: TGTGCCATCAGTGTGGGCAGGGGGAGCTCCTACGAGCAGTACTTC.

Only one count was recorded for this clone. The V call is TRBV7-5, the J call TRBJ1-5; the table's D gene call, TRBD1, was not cross checked with the DNA. TRBV7-5 is designated a pseudogene. CDR3 size: 17 residues. CDR3 protein: CARSLAQGVMGNQPQHF. The CDR3 coding sequence is TGTGCCAGAAGCTTAGCACAGGGGGTGATGGGCAATCAGCCCCAGCATTTT.